The rows below give T cell receptor beta chains drawn from one sample of a study of OX40 agonist ivuxolimab in advanced cancers. Sequencing was performed with immunoSEQ multiplex PCR; in TCRdb, only in-frame clones are kept and a portion is missing. The sample lists 52,000 or so clones; less than 85% were seen once. The sample consisted of CD4+ or CD8+ T cells sorted from blood, taken in a trial of the OX40 agonist ivuxolimab. The receptors come from an adult with an advanced solid tumor such as melanoma, head and neck, liver or kidney cancer. Both conserved end residues are trimmed from each CDR3. A D gene is named only where the DNA matches it firmly. Clone size is stated in some rows and not others, as once, few, many or a class when expanded.

cdr3_aa v_call d_call clone_size
ASSFRTGQKSYNEQF TRBV27 TRBD1 .
ASSFSNIFSGREFNEQF TRBV27 TRBD2 once
ASSLHQGPYFPQY TRBV7-9 . .
ASSPAGRVLWGYT TRBV7-9 . .
ASSLAGPQNEQY TRBV4-2 . .
ASIPRAGGGQPQH TRBV19 . few
ASSFEASLTQY TRBV7-2 . .
ASSQEWTPGGAFY TRBV4-1 TRBD2 .
ASSLPTYTEAF TRBV4-2 . once
ASSLSRRAAF TRBV7-2 . .
ASSRDARSAYEQY TRBV6-5 . .
ASSQGIAGKNEQF TRBV14 TRBD2 .
ASSQEGTVYSPF TRBV4-1 . .
ASSPSTGMNTEAF TRBV28 . .
ASSLGDRGSYEQY TRBV7-2 TRBD1 once
ASSRTSGGTAKNIQY TRBV7-2 TRBD2 .
ASGHPGEKLF TRBV30 . .
ASSPHRAGTDTQY TRBV14 . .
ASSLGGRSSTDTQY TRBV7-2 . .
ASTSGGARPTDTQY TRBV27 TRBD2 .
ASTQRAGSSYEQY TRBV6-6 . once
ASSVLQGSSEKLF TRBV2 . once
ASSLGTLNTEAF TRBV5-1 . .
ASSLEGRPKLDEQF TRBV5-1 . .
ASSTQGAEDEKLF TRBV4-1 TRBD1 .
ASSLYRNTGELF TRBV7-2 . .
ASSWTGATSFYNSPLH TRBV7-2 TRBD1 .
ASSIQGEQETQY TRBV19 TRBD1 .
ASSYGDRLNQPQH TRBV6-5 TRBD1 .